This T cell receptor beta chain comes out of a study of blood T cells in healthy people across ages. Combining a sample-barcoded 5' primer with a J-beta primer mix, a second PCR ran for roughly 6 to 12 cycles. TCRdb analysed the 5' RACE reads with MiXCR anew, one entry per CDR3 protein. The sample holds about a million distinct CDR3 sequences, just over 50% seen once. This CDR3 has 10 residues. V was clipped by 7 bases and J by 11 bases, with 14 bases between them. In germline, CDR1 is SQVTM, CDR2 ANQGSEA. This chain uses TRBV29-1 with TRBJ1-1, with D maybe TRBD1 (6 bases). Sequencing input: blood. This receptor was taken from a woman in her sixties in good health. In DNA, the CDR3 is TGCAGCGCGGGACAAGACGAGGCTTTCTTT. Encoded protein: CSAGQDEAFF.